This is a list of T cell receptor beta chains from one sample in a study of cytomegalovirus exposure and HLA in healthy donors. The protocol was immunoSEQ multiplex PCR, while the TCRdb copy is restricted to in-frame clones and leaves out a portion. The profile covers under 150,000 clones, with 82% appearing a single time and 2% to 3% taken by the ten largest. Sequenced sample: PBMCs. The source of these receptors is a woman aged 18-29 years in good health and CMV-seronegative. Each CDR3 is given with its conserved first and last residue. A D gene is named only where the DNA matches it firmly. Expanded clones get a size class; other rows say once, few or many, or leave the size out.

v_gene	abundance	d_gene	j_gene	CDR3aa	CDR3nt
TRBV4-2	once	TRBD2	TRBJ2-2	CASSQVAGFNTGELFF	TGTGCCAGCAGCCAGGTAGCGGGCTTTAACACCGGGGAGCTGTTTTTT
TRBV4-3	-	TRBD1	TRBJ2-4	CASSQDIRDRGPRNIQYF	TGCGCCAGCAGCCAGGATATCCGGGACAGGGGACCTAGAAACATTCAGTACTTC
TRBV6-5	-	-	TRBJ1-6	CASKPVRNSPLHF	TGTGCCAGCAAACCTGTCAGGAATTCACCCCTCCACTTT
TRBV29-1	-	TRBD2	TRBJ2-1	CSVGLAGTYNEQFF	TGCAGCGTTGGACTAGCGGGAACTTACAATGAGCAGTTCTTC
TRBV4-3	once	-	TRBJ1-2	CASSQALGHGYTF	TGCGCCAGCAGCCAGGCCCTGGGCCATGGCTACACCTTC
TRBV10-3	-	-	TRBJ1-6	CAISESNPGRSSYNSPLHF	TGTGCCATCAGTGAGTCGAACCCGGGAAGAAGCTCCTATAATTCACCCCTCCACTTT
TRBV9	-	-	TRBJ1-1	CASSAPSGTSITEAFF	TGTGCCAGCAGCGCCCCCTCGGGGACATCGATCACTGAAGCTTTCTTT
TRBV25-1	-	TRBD1	TRBJ2-2	CASSDRGTTNTGELFF	TGTGCCAGCAGTGACAGGGGGACCACGAACACCGGGGAGCTGTTTTTT
TRBV16	-	TRBD2	TRBJ2-1	CASSQSGTIYNEQFF	TGTGCCAGCAGCCAATCGGGGACTATCTACAATGAGCAGTTCTTC
TRBV10-3	-	-	TRBJ2-5	CASTQRAGETQYF	TGTGCCTCCACCCAGCGGGCGGGGGAGACCCAGTACTTC
TRBV7-9	-	TRBD1	TRBJ1-5	CASSSGTDNQPQHF	TGTGCCAGCAGCTCCGGGACAGACAATCAGCCCCAGCATTTT
TRBV6-5	-	TRBD1	TRBJ2-1	CASRRTGGNEQFF	TGTGCCAGCAGAAGGACAGGGGGGAATGAGCAGTTCTTC
TRBV6-1	-	-	TRBJ1-2	CASSVRQASYGYTF	TGTGCCAGCAGTGTCCGACAGGCCTCCTATGGCTACACCTTC
TRBV30	-	-	TRBJ1-1	CAWSEENTEAFF	TGTGCCTGGAGCGAGGAGAACACTGAAGCTTTCTTT
TRBV27	medium-sized	TRBD2	TRBJ2-2	CASSLRLGGGVTGELFF	TGTGCCAGCAGTTTACGACTCGGCGGGGGAGTTACCGGGGAGCTGTTTTTT
TRBV28	-	-	TRBJ1-5	CASGGQGSKPQHF	TGTGCCAGCGGTGGGCAGGGTAGTAAGCCCCAGCATTTT
TRBV27	-	-	TRBJ1-5	CASSLGGGQPQHF	TGTGCCAGCAGTTTAGGGGGCGGGCAGCCCCAGCATTTT
TRBV5-1	few	-	TRBJ1-4	CASSFTGVEKLFF	TGCGCCAGCAGCTTTACCGGGGTTGAAAAACTGTTTTTT
TRBV28	few	-	TRBJ1-5	CASSWAQPQHF	TGTGCCAGCAGTTGGGCTCAGCCCCAGCATTTT
TRBV5-4	-	TRBD2	TRBJ2-3	CASSSRGGSPDTQYF	TGTGCCAGCAGCTCACGAGGCGGGAGCCCAGATACGCAGTATTTT
TRBV30	-	-	TRBJ1-1	CAWSVLTEAFF	TGTGCCTGGAGTGTACTCACTGAAGCTTTCTTT
TRBV7-9	few	TRBD2	TRBJ2-3	CASSLTSGGTDTQYF	TGTGCCAGCAGCTTAACTAGCGGGGGCACAGATACGCAGTATTTT
TRBV7-2	-	TRBD1	TRBJ2-1	CASSFSTMGQREQFF	TGTGCCAGCAGCTTCTCGACGATGGGACAGCGGGAGCAGTTCTTC
TRBV19	-	TRBD1	TRBJ2-1	CASLPPQGAANEQFF	TGTGCCAGTCTCCCCCCTCAGGGGGCGGCAAATGAGCAGTTCTTC
TRBV10-3	-	TRBD2	TRBJ2-1	CAIDDSGSPTNEQFF	TGTGCCATCGATGATAGCGGGTCCCCTACCAATGAGCAGTTCTTC
TRBV19	few	TRBD1	TRBJ1-2	CASKLDRATSYGYTF	TGTGCCAGTAAACTCGACAGGGCCACTTCTTATGGCTACACCTTC
TRBV7-9	-	-	TRBJ2-1	CASSSVIHEQFF	TGTGCCAGCAGCTCGGTGATCCATGAGCAGTTCTTC
TRBV28	few	-	TRBJ2-1	CASRPRLHPTSNNEQFF	TGTGCCAGCAGGCCAAGACTCCATCCGACTTCAAACAATGAGCAGTTCTTC
TRBV14	once	TRBD2	TRBJ2-2	CASSQAGLVPSGELFF	TGTGCCAGCAGCCAAGCGGGACTAGTACCGTCGGGGGAGCTGTTTTTT
TRBV11-2	-	-	TRBJ2-4	CASSRGLPGGIQYF	TGTGCCAGCAGCCGGGGGCTCCCGGGGGGCATTCAGTACTTC
TRBV7-6	-	TRBD2	TRBJ2-3	CASQTAGGTDTQYF	TGTGCCAGCCAGACAGCGGGGGGCACAGATACGCAGTATTTT
TRBV7-9	once	TRBD1	TRBJ1-3	CASSRRQGAGNTIYF	TGTGCCAGCAGCCGAAGACAGGGAGCAGGAAACACCATATATTTT
TRBV5-1	-	-	TRBJ2-5	CASDRQKQETQYF	TGCGCCAGCGATCGACAGAAACAAGAGACCCAGTACTTC
TRBV6-5	-	TRBD1	TRBJ2-7	CATNRGYEQYF	TGTGCCACGAACAGGGGCTACGAGCAGTACTTC
TRBV7-2	once	-	TRBJ2-1	CASSLVSRVGHNEQFF	TGTGCCAGCAGCTTAGTTTCCAGGGTAGGGCACAATGAGCAGTTCTTC
TRBV7-9	-	-	TRBJ1-5	CASSLQDYNQPQHF	TGTGCCAGCAGCTTACAGGATTACAATCAGCCCCAGCATTTT
TRBV9	-	TRBD2	TRBJ2-5	CASSQDAGGQETQYF	TGTGCCAGCAGCCAAGACGCGGGGGGCCAAGAGACCCAGTACTTC
TRBV29-1	-	-	TRBJ2-7	CSVEESYEQYF	TGCAGCGTTGAAGAGTCTTACGAGCAGTACTTC
TRBV18	once	TRBD2	TRBJ2-7	CASSPAGAEEQYF	TGTGCCAGCTCACCAGCGGGAGCCGAGGAGCAGTACTTC
TRBV6-1	-	-	TRBJ1-1	CASVKEITEAFF	TGTGCCAGCGTGAAGGAGATCACTGAAGCTTTCTTT
TRBV18	-	-	TRBJ1-5	CASSPGGSQPQHF	TGTGCCAGCTCACCTGGGGGGAGTCAGCCCCAGCATTTT
TRBV6-5	-	-	TRBJ1-1	CASGASQNTEAFF	TGTGCCAGCGGGGCCAGTCAGAACACTGAAGCTTTCTTT
TRBV28	once	TRBD2	TRBJ2-7	CASVPSGNSYEQYF	TGTGCCAGCGTCCCTAGCGGGAACTCCTACGAGCAGTACTTC
TRBV5-1	-	-	TRBJ2-3	CASSLPGTTDTQYF	TGCGCCAGCAGCTTGCCGGGTACCACAGATACGCAGTATTTT
TRBV28	-	-	TRBJ2-3	CASSWPRGGDTDTQYF	TGTGCCAGCAGCTGGCCAAGGGGTGGGGACACAGATACGCAGTATTTT
TRBV5-6	-	-	TRBJ1-6	CASSLTPGGGDNSPLHF	TGTGCCAGCAGCTTAACGCCTGGTGGGGGGGATAATTCACCCCTCCACTTT
TRBV5-1	-	-	TRBJ1-1	CASSLVGGLNTEAFF	TGCGCCAGCAGCTTGGTGGGGGGATTAAACACTGAAGCTTTCTTT
TRBV2	-	TRBD1	TRBJ1-4	CASSNQGVVGEKLFF	TGTGCCAGCAGTAACCAGGGGGTCGTGGGTGAAAAACTGTTTTTT
TRBV27	few	TRBD1	TRBJ1-2	CASSPTTGWSYGYTF	TGTGCCAGCAGTCCTACGACAGGGTGGAGCTATGGCTACACCTTC
TRBV14	-	-	TRBJ1-5	CASSQEAGEGQPQHF	TGTGCCAGCAGCCAAGAGGCAGGGGAAGGGCAGCCCCAGCATTTT
TRBV5-1	few	TRBD1	TRBJ1-1	CASRRIQGVNTEAFF	TGCGCCAGCAGGAGAATACAGGGGGTGAACACTGAAGCTTTCTTT
TRBV5-1	-	TRBD1	TRBJ2-3	CASRTGASSTDTQYF	TGCGCCAGCAGGACAGGGGCCTCTAGCACAGATACGCAGTATTTT
TRBV14	-	TRBD1	TRBJ1-1	CASSPTLTGRVTEAFF	TGTGCCAGCAGCCCGACATTGACAGGGCGAGTCACTGAAGCTTTCTTT
TRBV9	once	TRBD2	TRBJ2-3	CASSVGNSGSTDTQYF	TGTGCCAGCAGCGTAGGAAATAGCGGGAGTACAGATACGCAGTATTTT
TRBV13	-	TRBD2	TRBJ2-2	CASSVLAGVDGELFF	TGTGCCAGCAGCGTACTAGCGGGAGTCGACGGGGAGCTGTTTTTT
TRBV6-6	-	TRBD1	TRBJ2-4	CASRGTGGTKNIQYF	TGTGCCAGCAGGGGGACAGGGGGGACCAAAAACATTCAGTACTTC
TRBV7-6	-	-	TRBJ1-1	CASSLGGVNTEAFF	TGTGCCAGCAGCTTGGGAGGGGTGAACACTGAAGCTTTCTTT
TRBV6-1	-	TRBD2	TRBJ2-2	CASPAGGETGELFF	TGTGCCAGCCCAGCGGGAGGCGAGACCGGGGAGCTGTTTTTT
TRBV7-8	once	TRBD1	TRBJ1-6	CASSSRDSYSPLHF	TGTGCCAGCAGCTCAAGGGACAGCTATTCACCCCTCCACTTT
TRBV2	-	-	TRBJ1-1	CASSEQDSINTEAFF	TGTGCCAGCAGTGAACAGGACTCGATCAACACTGAAGCTTTCTTT